This TCR beta chain is drawn from a study of blood T cell repertoires in COVID-19. This clone occurred a few times. The authors' processing: Amplification from reference gene primers served as the basis for estimated nucleated cell counts. TCRdb's copy holds only in-frame clones and misses some; the assay was immunoSEQ multiplex PCR. The DNA was the basis for D and trimming; V, J and clone size are from that table. The sample has about 190,000 clones, approximately 80% seen once. The sequence derives from a man in his forties or fifties who had recovered from COVID-19. Sequencing was done on a sample of peripheral blood.

This chain's CDR3 is CASSQESGGRTDTQYF. The CDR3 DNA follows: TGTGCCAGCAGCCAAGAATCGGGAGGGCGGACAGATACGCAGTATTTT. The chain carries TRBV3-1 (or the pseudogene TRBV3-2) and TRBJ2-3, with 8 bases matching TRBD2. Germline V CDR1 and CDR2: LGHDT, YNNKEL (reference sequence). The CDR3 length is 16 residues. Germline trimming cut 0 bases from V and 3 bases from J; bases unmatched to any gene: 5.